This TCR beta chain emerged from a study of CD8 T cells in Susac syndrome. Reverse transcription of roughly 0.45 to 1 ug RNA used random hexamers. Coverage of TCR beta CDR3 amplification by immunoSEQ multiplex PCR extended to 54 Vbeta and 13 Jbeta. Using its own MiXCR run on the immunoSEQ multiplex PCR reads, TCRdb lists one record per CDR3 protein. Counted here are about 280,000 distinct CDR3 sequences, approximately 85% occurring once; the ten biggest clones make up about 0.11%. Per germline, CDR1 SGHRS and CDR2 YFSETQ. The CDR3 sequence is 14 residues long. Trimming left V 5 bases short and J 5 bases short, with 16 bases between.

The gene calls are TRBV5-1 and TRBJ2-5; D remains unclear. The source material was CD8+ T cells from PBMCs. This receptor was identified in a human donor with multiple sclerosis. The CDR3 reads CASRGPGFRETQYF. In DNA, the CDR3 is TGCGCCAGCAGAGGTCCGGGCTTTAGGGAGACCCAGTACTTC. Based on the CDR3 plus reference TRBV5-1 and TRBJ2-5, the full variable domain is KAGVTQTPRYLIKTRGQQVTLSCSPISGHRSVSWYQQTPGQGLQFLFEYFSETQRNKGNFPGRFSGRQFSNSRSEMNVSTLELGDSALYLCASRGPGFRETQYFGPGTRLLVL.